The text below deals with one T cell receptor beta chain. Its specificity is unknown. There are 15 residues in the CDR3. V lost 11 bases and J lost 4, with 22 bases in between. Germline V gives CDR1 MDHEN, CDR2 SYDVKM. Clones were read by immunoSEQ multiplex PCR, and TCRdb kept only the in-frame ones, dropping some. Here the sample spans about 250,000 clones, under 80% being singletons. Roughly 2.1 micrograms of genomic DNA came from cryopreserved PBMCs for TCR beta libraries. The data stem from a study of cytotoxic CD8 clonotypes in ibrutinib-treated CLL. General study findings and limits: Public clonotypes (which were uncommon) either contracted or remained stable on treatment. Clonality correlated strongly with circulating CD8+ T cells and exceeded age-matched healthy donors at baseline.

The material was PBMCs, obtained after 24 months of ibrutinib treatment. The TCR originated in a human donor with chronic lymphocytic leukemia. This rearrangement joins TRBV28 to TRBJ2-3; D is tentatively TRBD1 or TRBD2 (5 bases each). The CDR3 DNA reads TGTGCCTTGTCTGGACTTGGGGCTTTAGCAGATACGCAGTATTTT. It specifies CALSGLGALADTQYF.